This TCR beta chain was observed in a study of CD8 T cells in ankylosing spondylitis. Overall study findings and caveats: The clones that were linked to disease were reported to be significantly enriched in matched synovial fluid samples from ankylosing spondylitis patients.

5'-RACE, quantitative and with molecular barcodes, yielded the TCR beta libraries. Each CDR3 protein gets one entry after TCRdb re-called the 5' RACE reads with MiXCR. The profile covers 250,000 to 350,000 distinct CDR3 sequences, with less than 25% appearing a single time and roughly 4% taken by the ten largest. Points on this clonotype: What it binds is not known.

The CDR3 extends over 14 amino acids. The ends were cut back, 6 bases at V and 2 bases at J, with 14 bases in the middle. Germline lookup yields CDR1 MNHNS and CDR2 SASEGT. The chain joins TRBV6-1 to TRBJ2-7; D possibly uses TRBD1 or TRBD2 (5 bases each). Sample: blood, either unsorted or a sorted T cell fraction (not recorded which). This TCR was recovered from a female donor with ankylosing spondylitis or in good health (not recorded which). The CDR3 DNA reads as TGTGCCAGCAGCCCCTCGGGGCAGGCCTACGAGCAGTACTTC. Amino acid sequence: CASSPSGQAYEQYF.